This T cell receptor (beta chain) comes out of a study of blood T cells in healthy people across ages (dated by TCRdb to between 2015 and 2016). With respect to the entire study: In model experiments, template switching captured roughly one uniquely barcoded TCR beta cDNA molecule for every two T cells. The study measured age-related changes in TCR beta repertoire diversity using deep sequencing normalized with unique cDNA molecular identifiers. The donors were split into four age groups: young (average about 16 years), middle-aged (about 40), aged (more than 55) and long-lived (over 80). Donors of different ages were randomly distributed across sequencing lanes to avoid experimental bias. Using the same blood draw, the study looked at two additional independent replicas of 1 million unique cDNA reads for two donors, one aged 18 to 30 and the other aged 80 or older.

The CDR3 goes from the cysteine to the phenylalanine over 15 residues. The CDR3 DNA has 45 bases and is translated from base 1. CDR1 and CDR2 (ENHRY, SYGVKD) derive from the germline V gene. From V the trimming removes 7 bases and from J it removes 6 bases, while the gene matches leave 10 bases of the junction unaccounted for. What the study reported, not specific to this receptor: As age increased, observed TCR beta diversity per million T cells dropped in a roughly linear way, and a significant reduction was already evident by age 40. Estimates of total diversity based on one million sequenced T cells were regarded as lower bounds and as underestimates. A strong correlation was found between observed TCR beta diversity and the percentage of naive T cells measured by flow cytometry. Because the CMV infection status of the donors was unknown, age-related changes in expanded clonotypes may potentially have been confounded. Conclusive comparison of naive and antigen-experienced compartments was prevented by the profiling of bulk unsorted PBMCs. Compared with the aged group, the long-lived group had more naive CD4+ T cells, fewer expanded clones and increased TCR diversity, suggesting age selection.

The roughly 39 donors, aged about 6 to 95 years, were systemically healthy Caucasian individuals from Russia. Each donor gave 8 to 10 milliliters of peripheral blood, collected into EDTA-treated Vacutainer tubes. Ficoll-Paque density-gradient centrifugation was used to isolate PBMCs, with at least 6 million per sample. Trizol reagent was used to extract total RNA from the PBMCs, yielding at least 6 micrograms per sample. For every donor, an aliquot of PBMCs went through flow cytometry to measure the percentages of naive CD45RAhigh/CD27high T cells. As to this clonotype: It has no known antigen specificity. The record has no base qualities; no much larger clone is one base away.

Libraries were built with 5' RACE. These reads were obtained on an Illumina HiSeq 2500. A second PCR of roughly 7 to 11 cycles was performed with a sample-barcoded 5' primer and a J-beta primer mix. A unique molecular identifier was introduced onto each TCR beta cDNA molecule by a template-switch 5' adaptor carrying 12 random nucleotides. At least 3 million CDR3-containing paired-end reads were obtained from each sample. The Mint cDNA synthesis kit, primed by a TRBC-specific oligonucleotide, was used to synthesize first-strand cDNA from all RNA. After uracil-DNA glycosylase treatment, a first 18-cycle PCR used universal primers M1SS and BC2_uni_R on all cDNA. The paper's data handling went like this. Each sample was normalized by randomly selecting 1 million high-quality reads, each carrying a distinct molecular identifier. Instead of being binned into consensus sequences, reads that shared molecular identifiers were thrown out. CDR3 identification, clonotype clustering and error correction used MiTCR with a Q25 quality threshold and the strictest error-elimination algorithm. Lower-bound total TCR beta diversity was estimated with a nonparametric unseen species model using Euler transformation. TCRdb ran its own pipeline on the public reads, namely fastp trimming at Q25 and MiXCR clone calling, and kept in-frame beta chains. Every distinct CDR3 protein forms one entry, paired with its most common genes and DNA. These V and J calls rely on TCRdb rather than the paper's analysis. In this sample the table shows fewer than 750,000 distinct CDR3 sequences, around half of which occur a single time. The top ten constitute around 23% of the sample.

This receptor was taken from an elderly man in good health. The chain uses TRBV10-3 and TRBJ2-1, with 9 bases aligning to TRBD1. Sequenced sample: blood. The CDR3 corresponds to CAITALGTGINEQFF. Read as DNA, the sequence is TGTGCCATCACCGCATTGGGGACAGGGATCAATGAGCAGTTCTTC.